The 28 T cell receptor beta chains presented below share a single source sample, sequenced in a study of blood T cell dynamics during melanoma immunotherapy. Some clones are missing from TCRdb's copy, which holds only in-frame ones; the method was immunoSEQ multiplex PCR. The table includes 15,000 to 20,000 clones, more than 85% detected once. As for time point: pre-treatment baseline. The input for sequencing was blood, taken from a patient treated with checkpoint blockade. These receptors were obtained from a human donor with melanoma.

V gene TRBV30 combines with J gene TRBJ1-4; D perhaps matches TRBD1 (6 bases). The CDR3 spans 15 residues. Per the germline V gene, CDR1 is GTSNPN and CDR2 is SVGIG (reference sequence). V was shortened by 1 base and J by 7 bases, with 16 bases between the two germline ends. CDR3 loop: CAWSAPGGLGEKLFF. The CDR3 coding sequence is TGTGCCTGGAGTGCCCCCGGGGGGCTGGGTGAAAAACTGTTTTTT.

The chain couples TRBV4-1 to TRBJ1-4; 7 nucleotides align to TRBD1. Germline V gene lookup returns CDR1 MGHRA and CDR2 YSYEKL. The CDR3 covers 17 residues. The V and J ends lost 2 bases and 3 bases, in that order; junction bases with no gene match: 9. Here the CDR3 DNA reads TGCGCCAGCAGCCAAACAGGGGCGTCGGGGGCTAATGAAAAACTGTTTTTT. Its protein product is CASSQTGASGANEKLFF.

This clone was detected only a few times. V is TRBV10-1 and J is TRBJ1-1, with 10 bases that match TRBD1. The CDR3 sequence is 14 residues long. Unmatched junction bases numbered 3, after V lost 4 bases and J lost 4 bases. Germline lookup yields CDR1 WNHNN and CDR2 SYGVQD (reference sequence). The CDR3 nucleotides are TGCGCCAGCAGTGGAGACAGGGGGCCCACTGAAGCTTTCTTT. Translating it yields CASSGDRGPTEAFF.

V and J are TRBV7-2 and TRBJ1-1; TRBD1 might be the D (5 bases). Germline loops: CDR1 SGHTA, CDR2 FQGNSA. The CDR3 extends over 14 amino acids. The ends were cut back, 8 bases at V and 0 bases at J, with 13 bases in the middle. CDR3 nucleotides: TGTGCCAGCCGCGCTGGCAGGGTGAACACTGAAGCTTTCTTT. Its protein is CASRAGRVNTEAFF.

This sequence joins TRBV29-1 and TRBJ2-1; 9 nucleotides line up with TRBD2. The V gene end was trimmed by 6 bases and the J gene end by 6 bases; junction bases not matched to a gene: 12. Germline V gene lookup returns CDR1 SQVTM and CDR2 ANQGSEA. The CDR3 spans 15 residues. The CDR3: CSVQPREGRGNEQFF. The CDR3 DNA is TGCAGCGTCCAACCGCGGGAGGGCCGTGGCAATGAGCAGTTCTTC.

The chain has TRBV2 and TRBJ2-3; D is unclear. Trimming stripped 2 bases from V and 2 bases from J, with 20 bases between. The CDR3 contains 18 residues. Looked up from germline, CDR1 is SNHLY and CDR2 is FYNNEI. The CDR3 DNA follows: TGTGCCAGCAGTGAACGGTCGCGGACGATGCCCTTCACAGATACGCAGTATTTT. As protein: CASSERSRTMPFTDTQYF.

CDR3 sequence (DNA): TGTGCCAGTCGCCCGAATCAGGGGACCCTATTCTATGGCTACACCTTC. It translates to CASRPNQGTLFYGYTF. The rearrangement uses TRBV19 and TRBJ1-2; the D gene is possibly TRBD1 (6 bases). The CDR3 has 16 amino acids. Per germline, CDR1 LNHDA and CDR2 SQIVND (reference sequence). The V and J ends lost 8 bases and 4 bases respectively, with 23 bases between them.

The V gene is TRBV7-9, the J gene TRBJ2-7; D not resolved. The germline V gene encodes CDR1 SEHNR and CDR2 FQNEAQ (reference sequence). V was pared by 4 bases and J by 7 bases, with 11 bases between. The CDR3 is 12 amino acids. CDR3 residues: CASSYQRWEQYF. As DNA, the CDR3 is TGTGCCAGCAGCTATCAAAGATGGGAGCAGTACTTC.

This clone was recorded a few times. The chain links TRBV15 to TRBJ1-2; a weak D match, TRBD1 (6 bases). V lost 0 bases and J lost 4, with 9 bases in between. Germline-derived CDR1 and CDR2 are LNHNV and YYDKDF (reference sequence). This CDR3 contains 14 residues. The DNA for the CDR3 is TGTGCCACCAGCAGAGACCGGACAGCCTATGGCTACACCTTC. Translated, it gives CATSRDRTAYGYTF.

This rearrangement joins TRBV6-5 to TRBJ2-7; D is unclear. This CDR3 contains 13 residues. Trimming removed 5 bases at V and 5 bases at J, with 13 bases between. Germline-derived CDR1 and CDR2 are MNHEY and SVGAGI. The CDR3, as DNA: TGTGCCAGCAGTCGCCCCCCCGGCCACGAGCAGTACTTC. It encodes CASSRPPGHEQYF.

The chain carries TRBV5-8 and TRBJ2-1, with 11 bases matching TRBD2. CDR3 length equals 18 residues. Trimming took 4 bases from V and 0 from J; bases not matched to a gene: 9. Germline CDR1 SGHTS, CDR2 YDEGEE. CDR3 sequence: CASSNGLAGPSSYNEQFF. DNA of the CDR3: TGTGCCAGCAGCAATGGACTAGCGGGCCCGAGCTCCTACAATGAGCAGTTCTTC.

This clone was seen a few times. V gene TRBV4-1 combines with J gene TRBJ1-5; TRBD1 aligns across 8 bases. Germline CDR1 is MGHRA and CDR2 is YSYEKL. The CDR3 is made up of 14 amino acids. V was clipped by 3 bases and J by 3 bases; unmatched bases: 1. The CDR3 sequence: CASSQGQANQPQHF. The DNA of the CDR3 is TGCGCCAGCAGCCAGGGACAGGCCAATCAGCCCCAGCATTTT.

The rearrangement joins TRBV6-1 to TRBJ2-7, with D possibly being TRBD1 (5 bases). Germline CDR1 MNHNS, CDR2 SASEGT. With 4 bases removed from V and 6 bases from J, the gap between germline ends came to 7 bases. This CDR3 has 11 residues. In DNA form, the CDR3 reads TGTGCCAGCAGTGGGACAACCGAGCAGTACTTC. Translated: CASSGTTEQYF.

V gene TRBV5-6 combines with J gene TRBJ2-1; maybe TRBD2 (6 bases). CDR3 length: 15 amino acids. Germline V gives CDR1 SGHDT, CDR2 YYEEEE. V was clipped by 0 bases and J by 0 bases, with 7 bases between them. The CDR3 bases are TGTGCCAGCAGCTTGGGAGCGGGCTCCTACAATGAGCAGTTCTTC. Amino acid sequence: CASSLGAGSYNEQFF.

V and J are TRBV7-9 and TRBJ2-7; 12 nucleotides align to TRBD2. Per germline, CDR1 SEHNR and CDR2 FQNEAQ (reference sequence). With V trimmed by 6 bases and J by 7 bases, 10 bases remained unmatched. There are 15 residues in the CDR3. The CDR3 DNA reads TGTGCCAGCAGGTCACTAGCGGGGGGCGTTGGGGAGCAGTACTTC. This gives the protein CASRSLAGGVGEQYF.

This chain joins TRBV25-1 and TRBJ2-2, with 8 bases aligning to TRBD2. Germline CDR1 reads MGHDK; CDR2 reads SYGVNS. The CDR3 has 16 amino acids. The junction had 6 bases not matched to a gene; V was cut back by 1 base and J by 5 bases. This CDR3 is CASSEFERGWTGELFF. In nucleotides, the CDR3 is TGTGCCAGCAGTGAATTTGAGCGGGGGTGGACCGGGGAGCTGTTTTTT.

The gene calls are TRBV4-3 and TRBJ2-1; D unresolved. The CDR3 totals 14 residues. V lost 2 bases, J lost 7 bases, and 12 bases lay in between. Germline values: CDR1 LGHNA, CDR2 YSLEER. This chain's CDR3 is CASSQNQVRNEQFF. Written as DNA, the CDR3 is TGCGCCAGCAGCCAAAATCAAGTAAGGAATGAGCAGTTCTTC.

This clone was seen once. The V and J genes are TRBV5-6 and TRBJ2-1; TRBD2 agrees at 13 bases. Germline V CDR1 and CDR2: SGHDT, YYEEEE. CDR3 length: 17 amino acids. Trimming removed 4 bases from V and 7 bases from J; junction bases left unmatched: 11. CDR3 in amino acids: CASSEHPGTSGKNEQFF. The CDR3 DNA is TGTGCCAGCAGCGAGCACCCCGGGACTAGCGGGAAAAATGAGCAGTTCTTC.

The V gene is TRBV5-1, the J gene TRBJ1-3, with a tentative D call TRBD1 (5 bases). The germline gives CDR1 SGHRS, CDR2 YFSETQ. Trimming pared 3 bases from V and 0 bases from J, leaving 10 bases between. The CDR3 sequence is 15 residues long. The CDR3 loop reads CASSSGTVSGNTIYF. CDR3 bases: TGCGCCAGCAGCTCGGGGACGGTCTCTGGAAACACCATATATTTT. The full variable domain, in which reference TRBV5-1 and TRBJ1-3 provide the parts outside the CDR3, is KAGVTQTPRYLIKTRGQQVTLSCSPISGHRSVSWYQQTPGQGLQFLFEYFSETQRNKGNFPGRFSGRQFSNSRSEMNVSTLELGDSALYLCASSSGTVSGNTIYFGEGSWLTVV.

The CDR3 region has the DNA TGTGCCAGCAGATCACTAGCGGGTGGCTATGAGCAGTTCTTC. It codes for CASRSLAGGYEQFF. The rearrangement uses TRBV5-4 and TRBJ2-1, with 9 bases matching TRBD2. Looked up from germline, CDR1 is SGHNT and CDR2 is YYREEE (reference sequence). This CDR3 has 14 residues. Losses at the gene ends were 5 bases for V and 8 bases for J; bases not matched to a gene: 8. The complete variable domain, with remaining parts taken from reference TRBV5-4 and TRBJ2-1, reads ETGVTQSPTHLIKTRGQQVTLRCSSQSGHNTVSWYQQALGQGPQFIFQYYREEENGRGNFPPRFSGLQFPNYSSELNVNALELDDSALYLCASRSLAGGYEQFFGPGTRLTVL.

This sequence joins TRBV18 and TRBJ2-1; 12 bases fit TRBD2. With V trimmed by 3 bases and J by 5 bases, 2 bases remained unmatched. The germline V gene has CDR1 KGHSH and CDR2 LQKENI. The CDR3 extends over 15 amino acids. CDR3 sequence reads: CASSPTSGGNNEQFF. Written as DNA, the CDR3 is TGTGCCAGCTCACCTACTAGCGGGGGGAACAATGAGCAGTTCTTC.

The chain links TRBV7-9 to TRBJ2-1; TRBD2 agrees at 12 bases. The CDR3 runs 15 residues. V trimming: 2 bases; J trimming: 5 bases; junction bases outside the gene matches: 1. Germline loops: CDR1 SEHNR, CDR2 FQNEAQ (reference sequence). The CDR3 DNA sequence: TGTGCCAGCAGCTTATGGACTAGCGGGAACAATGAGCAGTTCTTC. Amino acid sequence: CASSLWTSGNNEQFF.

To note about this clone: The sample has other DNA sequences that encode this CDR3 too. The chain recombines TRBV5-1 with TRBJ2-5, with TRBD2 matching 13 bases. The CDR3 is 16 amino acids. Trimming at V came to 4 bases and at J to 4 bases, leaving 7 bases not matched to a gene. Germline CDR1 is SGHRS and CDR2 is YFSETQ. This CDR3 reads CASSSRTSGSRETQYF. The CDR3 bases are TGCGCCAGCAGCAGCCGGACTAGCGGGAGCCGAGAGACCCAGTACTTC.

The gene calls are TRBV6-4 and TRBJ1-1, with 7 positions matching TRBD1. The CDR3 loop spans 14 amino acids. After removal of 6 bases from V and 0 bases from J, the junction contained 4 bases not matched to a gene. Germline V gene sequence: CDR1 MRHNA, CDR2 SNTAGT. The CDR3 nucleotides are TGTGCCAGCAGGTTAACAGGGGTGAACACTGAAGCTTTCTTT. Its translation is CASRLTGVNTEAFF.

This sequence joins TRBV7-9 and TRBJ1-4, with 12 bases aligning to TRBD1. This CDR3 region has 17 residues. The J segment lost 2 bases and the V segment lost 5 bases, leaving 6 bases of the junction unmatched. Germline V gene sequence: CDR1 SEHNR, CDR2 FQNEAQ (reference sequence). The CDR3 reads CASSRDRGQRTNEKLFF. As DNA, the CDR3 is TGTGCCAGCAGCCGGGACAGGGGGCAGAGGACTAATGAAAAACTGTTTTTT.

The chain links TRBV6-1 to TRBJ1-1; TRBD1 aligns across 7 bases. The CDR3 extends over 14 amino acids. Germline V gene data show CDR1 as MNHNS and CDR2 as SASEGT. V dropped 6 bases and J dropped 4; count of bases not matched to a gene: 8. The CDR3 DNA reads as TGTGCCAGCAGGACAGAGGACAGGAGCACTGAAGCTTTCTTT. Translating gives CASRTEDRSTEAFF.

The chain combines TRBV5-1 with TRBJ1-6, with D perhaps TRBD1 (6 bases). The germline V and J ends were trimmed by 1 base and 0 bases, with 14 bases remaining between them. This CDR3 comprises 18 residues. Germline loops: CDR1 SGHRS, CDR2 YFSETQ. CDR3 sequence: CASSLNGQSSSYNSPLHF. The CDR3 coding sequence is TGCGCCAGCAGCTTGAATGGACAGTCGAGCTCCTATAATTCACCCCTCCACTTT. The whole variable domain, remainder taken from reference TRBV5-1 and TRBJ1-6, is KAGVTQTPRYLIKTRGQQVTLSCSPISGHRSVSWYQQTPGQGLQFLFEYFSETQRNKGNFPGRFSGRQFSNSRSEMNVSTLELGDSALYLCASSLNGQSSSYNSPLHFGNGTRLTVT.

This chain connects TRBV29-1 to TRBJ1-2; TRBD1 might be the D (6 bases). This CDR3 has 16 residues. The V and J ends lost 3 bases and 5 bases respectively, with 22 bases between them. Germline values: CDR1 SQVTM, CDR2 ANQGSEA. This CDR3 reads CSVDPRGGPEIYGYTF. The CDR3, as DNA: TGCAGCGTTGACCCGCGTGGGGGCCCAGAAATTTATGGCTACACCTTC.